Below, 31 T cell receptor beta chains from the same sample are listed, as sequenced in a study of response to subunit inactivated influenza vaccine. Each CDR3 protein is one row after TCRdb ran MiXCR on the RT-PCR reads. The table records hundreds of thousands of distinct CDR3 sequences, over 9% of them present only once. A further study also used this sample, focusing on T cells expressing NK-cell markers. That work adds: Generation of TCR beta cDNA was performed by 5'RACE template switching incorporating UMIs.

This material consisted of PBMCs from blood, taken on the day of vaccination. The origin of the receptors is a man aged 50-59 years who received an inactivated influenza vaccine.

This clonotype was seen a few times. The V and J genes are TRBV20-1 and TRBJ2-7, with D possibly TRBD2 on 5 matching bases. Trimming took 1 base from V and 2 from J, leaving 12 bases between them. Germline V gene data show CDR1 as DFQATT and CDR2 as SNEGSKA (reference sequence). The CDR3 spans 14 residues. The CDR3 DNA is TGCAGTGCTAGAGGGGAGCCTCTCACCTACGAGCAGTACTTC. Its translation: CSARGEPLTYEQYF.

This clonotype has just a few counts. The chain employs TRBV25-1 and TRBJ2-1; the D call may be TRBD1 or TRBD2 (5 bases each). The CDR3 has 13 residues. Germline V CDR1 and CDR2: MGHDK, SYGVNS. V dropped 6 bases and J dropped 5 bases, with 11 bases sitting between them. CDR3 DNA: TGTGCCAGCAGGAGGGACCAGAACAATGAGCAGTTCTTC. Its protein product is CASRRDQNNEQFF.

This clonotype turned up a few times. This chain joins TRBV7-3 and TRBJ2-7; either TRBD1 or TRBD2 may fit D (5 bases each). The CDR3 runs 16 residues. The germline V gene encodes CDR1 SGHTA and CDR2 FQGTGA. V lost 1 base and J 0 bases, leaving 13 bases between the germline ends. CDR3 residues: CASSLRGTGNSYEQYF. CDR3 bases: TGTGCCAGCAGCTTAAGGGGGACGGGAAACTCCTACGAGCAGTACTTC. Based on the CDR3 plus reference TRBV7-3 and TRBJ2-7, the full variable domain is GAGVSQTPSNKVTEKGKYVELRCDPISGHTALYWYRQSLGQGPEFLIYFQGTGAADDSGLPNDRFFAVRPEGSVSTLKIQRTERGDSAVYLCASSLRGTGNSYEQYFGPGTRLTVT.

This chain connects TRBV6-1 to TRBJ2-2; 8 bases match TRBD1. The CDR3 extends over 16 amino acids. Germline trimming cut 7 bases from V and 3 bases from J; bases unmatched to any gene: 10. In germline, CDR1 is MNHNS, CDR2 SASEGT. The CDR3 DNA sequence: TGTGCCAGCAAACTACAGGGGGTGACGGACACCGGGGAGCTGTTTTTT. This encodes CASKLQGVTDTGELFF.

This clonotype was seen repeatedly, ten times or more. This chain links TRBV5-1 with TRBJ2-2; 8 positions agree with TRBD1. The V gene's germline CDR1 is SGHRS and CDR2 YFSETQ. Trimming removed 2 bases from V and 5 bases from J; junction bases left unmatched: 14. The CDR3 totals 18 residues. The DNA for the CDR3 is TGCGCCAGCAGCTTCGATCCCCTCAAGACAGGGGATACCGGGGAGCTGTTTTTT. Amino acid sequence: CASSFDPLKTGDTGELFF.

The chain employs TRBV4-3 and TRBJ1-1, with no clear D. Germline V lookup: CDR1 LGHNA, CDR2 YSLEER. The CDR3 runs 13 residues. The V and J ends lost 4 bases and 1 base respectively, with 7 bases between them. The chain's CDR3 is CASSPERNTEAFF. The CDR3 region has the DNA TGCGCCAGCAGCCCCGAGAGGAACACTGAAGCTTTCTTT.

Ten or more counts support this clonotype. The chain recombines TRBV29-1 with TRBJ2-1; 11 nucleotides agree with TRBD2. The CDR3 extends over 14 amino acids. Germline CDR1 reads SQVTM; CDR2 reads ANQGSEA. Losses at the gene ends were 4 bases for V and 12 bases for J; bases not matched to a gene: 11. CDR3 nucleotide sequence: TGCAGCGTTGTTAACCCAATAGCGGGGGGGCCGCAGTTCTTC. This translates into CSVVNPIAGGPQFF.

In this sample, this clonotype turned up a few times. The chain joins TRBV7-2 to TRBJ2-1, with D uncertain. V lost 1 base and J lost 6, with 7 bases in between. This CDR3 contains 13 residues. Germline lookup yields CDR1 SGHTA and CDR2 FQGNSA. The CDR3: CASSLGESNEQFF. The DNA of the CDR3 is TGTGCCAGCAGCTTAGGAGAATCCAATGAGCAGTTCTTC.

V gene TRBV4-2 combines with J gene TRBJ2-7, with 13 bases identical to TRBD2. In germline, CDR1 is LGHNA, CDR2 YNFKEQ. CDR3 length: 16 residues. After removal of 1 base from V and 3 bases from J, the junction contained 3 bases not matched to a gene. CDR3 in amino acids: CASSQGLAGGIYEQYF. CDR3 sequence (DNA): TGTGCCAGCAGCCAAGGACTAGCGGGAGGAATCTACGAGCAGTACTTC.

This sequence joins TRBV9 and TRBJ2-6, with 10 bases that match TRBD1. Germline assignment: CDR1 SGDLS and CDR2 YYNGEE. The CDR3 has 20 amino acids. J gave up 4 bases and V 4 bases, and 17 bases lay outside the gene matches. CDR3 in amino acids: CASSSRPGQGTKGGANVLTF. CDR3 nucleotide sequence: TGTGCCAGCAGCTCACGACCGGGACAGGGGACAAAAGGGGGGGCCAACGTCCTGACTTTC.

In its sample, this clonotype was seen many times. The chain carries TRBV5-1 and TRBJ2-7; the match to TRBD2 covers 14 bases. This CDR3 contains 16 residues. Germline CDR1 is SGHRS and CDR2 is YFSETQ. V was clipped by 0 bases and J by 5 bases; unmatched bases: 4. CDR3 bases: TGCGCCAGCAGCTTGGCTGGACTAGCGGGAGGCCACGAGCAGTACTTC. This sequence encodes CASSLAGLAGGHEQYF.

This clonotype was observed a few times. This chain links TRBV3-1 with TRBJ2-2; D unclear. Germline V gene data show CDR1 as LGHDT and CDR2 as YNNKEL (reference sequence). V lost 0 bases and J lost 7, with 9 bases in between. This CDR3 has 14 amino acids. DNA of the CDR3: TGTGCCAGCAGCCAAGAGGGCCGTAGCGGGGAGCTGTTTTTT. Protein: CASSQEGRSGELFF.

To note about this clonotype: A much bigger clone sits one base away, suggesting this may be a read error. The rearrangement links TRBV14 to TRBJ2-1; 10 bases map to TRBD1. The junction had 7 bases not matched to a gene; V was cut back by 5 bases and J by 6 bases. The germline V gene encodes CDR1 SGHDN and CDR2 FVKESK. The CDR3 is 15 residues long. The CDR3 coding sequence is TGTGCCAGCAGCGATACTGGACAGGGGGTCAATGAGCAGTTCTTC. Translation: CASSDTGQGVNEQFF.

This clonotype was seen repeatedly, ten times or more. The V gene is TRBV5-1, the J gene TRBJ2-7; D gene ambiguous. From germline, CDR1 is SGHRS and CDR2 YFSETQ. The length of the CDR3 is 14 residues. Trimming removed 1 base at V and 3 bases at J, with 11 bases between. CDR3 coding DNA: TGCGCCAGCAGCTTGTATCCAGAGCGCTACGAGCAGTACTTC. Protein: CASSLYPERYEQYF.

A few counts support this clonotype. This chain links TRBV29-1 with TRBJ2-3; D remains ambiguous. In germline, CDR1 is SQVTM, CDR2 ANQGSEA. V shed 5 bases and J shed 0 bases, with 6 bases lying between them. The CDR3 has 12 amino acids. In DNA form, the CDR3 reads TGCAGCGTTAGAGTAAGCACAGATACGCAGTATTTT. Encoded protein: CSVRVSTDTQYF.

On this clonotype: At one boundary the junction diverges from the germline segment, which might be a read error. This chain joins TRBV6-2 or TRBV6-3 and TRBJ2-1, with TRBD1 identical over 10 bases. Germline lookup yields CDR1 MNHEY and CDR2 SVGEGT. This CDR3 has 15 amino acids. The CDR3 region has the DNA TGTGCCAGCAGTTATAGACAGGGGGCTTACAAAGAGCAGTTCTTC. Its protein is CASSYRQGAYKEQFF.

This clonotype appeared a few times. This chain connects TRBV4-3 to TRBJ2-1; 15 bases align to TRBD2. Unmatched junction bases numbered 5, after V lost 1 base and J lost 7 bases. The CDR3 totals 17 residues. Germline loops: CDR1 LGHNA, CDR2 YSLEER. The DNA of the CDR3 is TGCGCCAGCAGCCAAGGGACTAGCGGGGGGGCCACAAATGAGCAGTTCTTC. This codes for CASSQGTSGGATNEQFF.

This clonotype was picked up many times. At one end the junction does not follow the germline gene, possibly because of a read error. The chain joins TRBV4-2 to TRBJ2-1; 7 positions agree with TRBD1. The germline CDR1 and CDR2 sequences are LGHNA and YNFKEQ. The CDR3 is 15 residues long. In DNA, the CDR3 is TGTGCCAGCAGCCAAGAAGGGGACAGCTACGATGAGCAGTTCTTC. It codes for CASSQEGDSYDEQFF.

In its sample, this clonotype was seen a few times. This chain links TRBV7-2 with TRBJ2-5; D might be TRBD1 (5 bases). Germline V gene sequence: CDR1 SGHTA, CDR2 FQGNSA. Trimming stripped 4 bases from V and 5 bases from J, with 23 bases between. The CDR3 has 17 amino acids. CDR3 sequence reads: CASSSRGGFSRGETQYF. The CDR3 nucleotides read TGTGCCAGCAGCTCTAGGGGTGGTTTCTCAAGGGGCGAGACCCAGTACTTC.

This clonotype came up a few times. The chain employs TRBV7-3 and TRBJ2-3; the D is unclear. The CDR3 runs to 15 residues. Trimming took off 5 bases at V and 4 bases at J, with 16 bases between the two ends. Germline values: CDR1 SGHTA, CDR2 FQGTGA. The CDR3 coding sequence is TGTGCCAGCAGCCCCGCAATCCCTGGGGCAGATACGCAGTATTTT. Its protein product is CASSPAIPGADTQYF. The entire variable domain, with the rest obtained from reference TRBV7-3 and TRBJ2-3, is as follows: GAGVSQTPSNKVTEKGKYVELRCDPISGHTALYWYRQSLGQGPEFLIYFQGTGAADDSGLPNDRFFAVRPEGSVSTLKIQRTERGDSAVYLCASSPAIPGADTQYFGPGTRLTVL.

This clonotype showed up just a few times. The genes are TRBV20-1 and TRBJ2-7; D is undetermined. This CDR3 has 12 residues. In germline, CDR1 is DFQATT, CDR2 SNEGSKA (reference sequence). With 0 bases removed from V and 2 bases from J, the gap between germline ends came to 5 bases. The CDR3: CSARDPPYEQYF. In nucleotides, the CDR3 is TGCAGTGCTAGAGATCCCCCCTACGAGCAGTACTTC.

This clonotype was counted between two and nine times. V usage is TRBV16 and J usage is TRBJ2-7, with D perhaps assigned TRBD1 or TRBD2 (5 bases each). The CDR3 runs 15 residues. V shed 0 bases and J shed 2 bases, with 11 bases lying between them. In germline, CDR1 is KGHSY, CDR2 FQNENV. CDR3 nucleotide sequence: TGTGCCAGCAGCCAATCGGGGGACGTTACCTACGAGCAGTACTTC. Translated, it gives CASSQSGDVTYEQYF.

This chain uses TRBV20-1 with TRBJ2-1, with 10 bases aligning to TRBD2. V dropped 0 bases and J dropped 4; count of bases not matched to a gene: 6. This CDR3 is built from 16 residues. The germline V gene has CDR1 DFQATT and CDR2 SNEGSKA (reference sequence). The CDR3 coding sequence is TGCAGTGCTAGAGATAATAGCGGGAGGAAGTACAATGAGCAGTTCTTC. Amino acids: CSARDNSGRKYNEQFF.

The CDR3 DNA reads as TGTGCCACCAGCAGGTCGCCCCCGGGACAGCGTAATGAAAAACTGTTTTTT. Translating gives CATSRSPPGQRNEKLFF. V gene TRBV15 combines with J gene TRBJ1-4; TRBD1 agrees at 7 bases. Trimming at V came to 3 bases and at J to 4 bases, leaving 11 bases not matched to a gene. Germline V gene data show CDR1 as LNHNV and CDR2 as YYDKDF (reference sequence). The CDR3 is 17 amino acids.

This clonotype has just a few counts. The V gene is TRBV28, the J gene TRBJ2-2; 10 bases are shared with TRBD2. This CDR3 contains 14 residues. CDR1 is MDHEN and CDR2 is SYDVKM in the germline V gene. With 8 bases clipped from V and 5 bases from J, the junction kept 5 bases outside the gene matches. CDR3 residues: CASASGGQTGELFF. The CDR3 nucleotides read TGTGCCAGCGCTAGCGGGGGTCAGACCGGGGAGCTGTTTTTT.

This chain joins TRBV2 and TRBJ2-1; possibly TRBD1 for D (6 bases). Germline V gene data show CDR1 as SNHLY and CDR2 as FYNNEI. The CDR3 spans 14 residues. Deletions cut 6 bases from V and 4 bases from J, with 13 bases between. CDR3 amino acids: CASRFRGQYNEQFF. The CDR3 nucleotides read TGTGCCAGCAGATTCAGAGGACAGTACAATGAGCAGTTCTTC.

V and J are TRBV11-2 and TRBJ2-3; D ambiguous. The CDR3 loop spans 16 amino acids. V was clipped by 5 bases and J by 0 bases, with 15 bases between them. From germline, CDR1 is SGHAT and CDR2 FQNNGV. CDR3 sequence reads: CASSPGHGSSTDTQYF. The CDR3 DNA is TGTGCCAGCAGCCCAGGCCACGGTTCTAGCACAGATACGCAGTATTTT.

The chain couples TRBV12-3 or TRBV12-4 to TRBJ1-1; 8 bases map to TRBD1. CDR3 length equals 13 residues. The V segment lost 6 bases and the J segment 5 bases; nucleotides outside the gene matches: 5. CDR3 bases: TGTGCCAGCAGCCGGACAGGGCGGACTGAAGCTTTCTTT. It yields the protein CASSRTGRTEAFF.

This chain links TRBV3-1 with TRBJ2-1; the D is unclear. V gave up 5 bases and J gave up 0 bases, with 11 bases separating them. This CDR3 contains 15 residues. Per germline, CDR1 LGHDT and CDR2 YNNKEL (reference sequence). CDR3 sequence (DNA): TGTGCCAGCAGCGGTACAAGCAACTCCTACAATGAGCAGTTCTTC. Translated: CASSGTSNSYNEQFF.

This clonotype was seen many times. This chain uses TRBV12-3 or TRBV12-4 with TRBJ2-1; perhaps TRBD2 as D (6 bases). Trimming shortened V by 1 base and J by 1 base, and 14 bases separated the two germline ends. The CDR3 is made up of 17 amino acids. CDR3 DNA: TGTGCCAGCAGTTTAGGCCGGGACTGGGGGTCCTACAATGAGCAGTTCTTC. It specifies CASSLGRDWGSYNEQFF.

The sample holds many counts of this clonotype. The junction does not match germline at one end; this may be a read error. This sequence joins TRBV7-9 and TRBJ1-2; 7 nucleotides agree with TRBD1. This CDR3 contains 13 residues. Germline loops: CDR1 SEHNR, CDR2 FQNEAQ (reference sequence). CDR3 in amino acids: CASSLGTAYGYTF. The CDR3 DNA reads TGTGCCAGCAGTTTAGGGACAGCCTATGGCTACACCTTC.